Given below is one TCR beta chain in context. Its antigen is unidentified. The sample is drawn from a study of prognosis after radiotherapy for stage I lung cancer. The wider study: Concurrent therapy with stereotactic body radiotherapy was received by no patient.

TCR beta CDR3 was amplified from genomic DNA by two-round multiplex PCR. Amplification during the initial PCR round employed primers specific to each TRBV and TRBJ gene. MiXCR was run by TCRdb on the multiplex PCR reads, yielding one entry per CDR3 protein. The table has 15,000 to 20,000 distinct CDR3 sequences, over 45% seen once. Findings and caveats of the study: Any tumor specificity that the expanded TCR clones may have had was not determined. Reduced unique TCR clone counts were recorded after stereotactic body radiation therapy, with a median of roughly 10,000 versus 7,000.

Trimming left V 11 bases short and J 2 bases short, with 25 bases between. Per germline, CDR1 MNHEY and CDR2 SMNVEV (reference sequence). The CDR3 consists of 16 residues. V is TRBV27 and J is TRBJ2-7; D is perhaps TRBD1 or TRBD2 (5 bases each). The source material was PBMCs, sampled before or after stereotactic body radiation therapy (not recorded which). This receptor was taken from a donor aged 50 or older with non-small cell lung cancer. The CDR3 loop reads CACSLEAPGRAYEQYF. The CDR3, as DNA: TGTGCCTGTAGCCTGGAGGCCCCGGGGCGAGCCTACGAGCAGTACTTC.